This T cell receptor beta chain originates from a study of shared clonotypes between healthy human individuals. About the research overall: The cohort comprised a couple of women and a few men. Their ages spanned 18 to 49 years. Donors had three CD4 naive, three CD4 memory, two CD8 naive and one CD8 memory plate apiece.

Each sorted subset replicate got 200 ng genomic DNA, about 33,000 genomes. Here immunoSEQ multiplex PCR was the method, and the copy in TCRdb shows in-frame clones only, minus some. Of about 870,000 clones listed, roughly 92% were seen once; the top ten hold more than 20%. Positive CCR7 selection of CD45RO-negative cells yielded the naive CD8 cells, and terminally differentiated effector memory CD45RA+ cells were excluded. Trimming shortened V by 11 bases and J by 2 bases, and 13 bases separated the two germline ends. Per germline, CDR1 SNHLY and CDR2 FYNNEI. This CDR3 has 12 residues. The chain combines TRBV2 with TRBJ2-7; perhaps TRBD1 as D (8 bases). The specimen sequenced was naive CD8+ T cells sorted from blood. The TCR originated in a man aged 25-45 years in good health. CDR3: CACTGGAYEQYF. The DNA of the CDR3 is TGTGCCTGCACAGGGGGGGCCTACGAGCAGTACTTC.